This T cell receptor beta chain stems from a study of shared T cell receptors in the human thymus. Clones were read by immunoSEQ multiplex PCR, and TCRdb kept only the in-frame ones, dropping some. The sample lists almost 550,000 clones, more than 75% seen once, with roughly 0.013% in the top ten. The CDR3 has 15 residues. The V gene end was trimmed by 4 bases and the J gene end by 0 bases; junction bases not matched to a gene: 5. Germline CDR1 and CDR2: KGHSH and LQKENI. This sample also appeared in a second study, on human thymus T cells. That work states: Corrective heart surgery yielded resections, and these provided the thymus tissue.

The genes are TRBV18 and TRBJ2-7; TRBD1 aligns across 8 bases. Sequenced input: thymocytes. This receptor was taken from a boy in the first two years of life with a congenital heart defect. DNA of the CDR3: TGTGCCAGCTCACGGACAGGGCCCGGCTCCTACGAGCAGTACTTC. It specifies CASSRTGPGSYEQYF.